Below are 30 T cell receptor beta chains sequenced from a single sample in a study of shared clonotypes between healthy human individuals (dated by TCRdb to about 2020). Library construction relied on the immunoSEQ multiplex PCR assay. Imported from immuneACCESS, the table was reduced by TCRdb to in-frame sequences with V and J called. These copies leave out some clones; in studies compared against another copy, an unresolved V gene accounts for under half, and the cause of the remainder is not known. The sample data list about 2 million clones, and 90% to 95% of these were observed just once. The ten top clones hold 0.1% to 0.15% of the sample. The sequenced sample consisted of naive CD4+ T cells sorted from blood. In light of the paper, this sample's cell subset or site label describes: CD45RA+ positively selected. The receptor set was obtained from a man between 18 and 29 years old in good health.

V usage is TRBV10-3 and J usage is TRBJ2-2; D perhaps matches TRBD1 (5 bases). This CDR3 comprises 13 residues. Germline V gives CDR1 ENHRY, CDR2 SYGVKD. V shed 3 bases and J shed 7 bases, with 9 bases lying between them. DNA for the CDR3: TGTGCCATCAGTGATAACAGGATCGGGGAGCTGTTTTTT. The encoded protein is CAISDNRIGELFF.

This sequence joins TRBV5-5 and TRBJ2-5, with 7 positions matching TRBD2. J gave up 2 bases and V 5 bases, and 6 bases lay outside the gene matches. CDR1 is SGHKS, CDR2 YYEKEE, per germline (reference sequence). The CDR3 loop spans 14 amino acids. CDR3 region: CASRASSGQETQYF. The CDR3 region has the DNA TGTGCCAGCAGAGCGTCTAGCGGACAAGAGACCCAGTACTTC.

Worth noting for this clone: Other nucleotide sequences from this sample produce the same CDR3. The chain has TRBV29-1 and TRBJ2-3; no definite D call. The germline V gene encodes CDR1 SQVTM and CDR2 ANQGSEA. Trimming removed 4 bases at V and 1 base at J, with 6 bases between. This CDR3 comprises 12 residues. This CDR3 is CSVVWGTDTQYF. The CDR3 coding sequence is TGCAGCGTTGTATGGGGCACAGATACGCAGTATTTT.

The rearrangement uses TRBV2 and TRBJ2-2; the D is unclear. Germline CDR1 is SNHLY and CDR2 is FYNNEI. Trimming shortened V by 1 base and J by 4 bases, and 4 bases separated the two germline ends. There are 13 residues in the CDR3. The CDR3 reads CASSEESTGELFF. For the CDR3, the DNA is TGTGCCAGCAGTGAAGAGTCCACCGGGGAGCTGTTTTTT.

This chain joins TRBV2 and TRBJ1-3, with TRBD1 as a possible D gene (6 bases). The CDR3 sequence is 13 residues long. V was clipped by 3 bases and J by 7 bases, with 10 bases between them. Germline lookup yields CDR1 SNHLY and CDR2 FYNNEI. The DNA for the CDR3 is TGTGCCAGCAGTGAGGCAGGGGCCAACACCATATATTTT. The encoded protein is CASSEAGANTIYF.

Comment on this clone: This sample includes further DNA sequences coding for the same CDR3. The chain employs TRBV5-1 and TRBJ2-3; 11 nucleotides agree with TRBD2. V trimming: 3 bases; J trimming: 2 bases; junction bases outside the gene matches: 5. Germline V gene sequence: CDR1 SGHRS, CDR2 YFSETQ. This CDR3 has 16 residues. The CDR3 coding sequence is TGCGCCAGCAGCTCGGGACTAGCGGATTACACAGATACGCAGTATTTT. Encoded protein: CASSSGLADYTDTQYF. Based on the CDR3 plus reference TRBV5-1 and TRBJ2-3, the full variable domain is KAGVTQTPRYLIKTRGQQVTLSCSPISGHRSVSWYQQTPGQGLQFLFEYFSETQRNKGNFPGRFSGRQFSNSRSEMNVSTLELGDSALYLCASSSGLADYTDTQYFGPGTRLTVL.

This chain connects TRBV9 to TRBJ2-5; 11 bases match TRBD1. V was clipped by 3 bases and J by 2 bases; unmatched bases: 3. Germline CDR1 is SGDLS and CDR2 is YYNGEE. CDR3 length: 15 residues. Here the CDR3 reads CASSARDRGQETQYF. CDR3 sequence (DNA): TGTGCCAGCAGCGCCCGGGACAGGGGGCAAGAGACCCAGTACTTC.

This clone was detected ten times or more. The same CDR3 also results from other DNA sequences found in this sample. The chain joins TRBV5-1 to TRBJ2-3; D is unresolved. The CDR3 spans 13 residues. The V end lost 0 bases, the J end lost 1 base, and 3 bases lay between the germline ends. Per germline, CDR1 SGHRS and CDR2 YFSETQ. The CDR3 loop is CASSLEGTDTQYF. CDR3 in DNA: TGCGCCAGCAGCTTGGAGGGCACAGATACGCAGTATTTT.

This chain connects TRBV27 to TRBJ1-1, with D hard to call. CDR3 length equals 13 residues. CDR1 and CDR2 (germline): MNHEY, SMNVEV (reference sequence). The germline V and J ends were trimmed by 4 bases and 5 bases, with 11 bases remaining between them. The CDR3 loop is CASSWNLGTEAFF. CDR3 DNA sequence: TGTGCCAGCAGTTGGAATTTAGGAACTGAAGCTTTCTTT.

The V gene is TRBV27, the J gene TRBJ2-6; 7 bases line up with TRBD2. Germline trimming cut 5 bases from V and 0 bases from J; bases unmatched to any gene: 13. The CDR3 is 19 amino acids. The germline V gene encodes CDR1 MNHEY and CDR2 SMNVEV (reference sequence). CDR3 bases: TGTGCCAGCAGTCGTAGTGTGGGAGGGGCGGGCTCTGGGGCCAACGTCCTGACTTTC. Its protein product is CASSRSVGGAGSGANVLTF.

The chain combines TRBV6-5 with TRBJ1-1; no clear D gene. V shed 11 bases and J shed 0 bases, with 10 bases lying between them. The germline CDR1 and CDR2 sequences are MNHEY and SVGAGI. The CDR3 is made up of 12 amino acids. The CDR3 protein is CACYRLNTEAFF. CDR3 in DNA: TGTGCCTGCTATAGACTGAACACTGAAGCTTTCTTT.

The CDR3 DNA is TGTGCCAGCAGAACAGGGGGCTTGGAGACCCAGTACTTC. Protein: CASRTGGLETQYF. The V and J genes are TRBV27 and TRBJ2-5; 9 nucleotides match TRBD1. From germline, CDR1 is MNHEY and CDR2 SMNVEV (reference sequence). V shed 6 bases, J shed 5 bases, and the junction held 4 bases outside the gene matches. This CDR3 is built from 13 residues.

This rearrangement joins TRBV7-9 to TRBJ2-2, with TRBD2 matching over 8 bases. Per the germline V gene, CDR1 is SEHNR and CDR2 is FQNEAQ (reference sequence). The CDR3 spans 17 residues. The V segment lost 1 base and the J segment 7 bases; nucleotides outside the gene matches: 11. The CDR3 region has the DNA TGTGCCAGCAGCTTAGACGTCCCGGGACTAGGGGGCGGGGAGCTGTTTTTT. It encodes CASSLDVPGLGGGELFF.

This clone showed up just a few times. V gene TRBV6-5 combines with J gene TRBJ1-6; 8 nucleotides align to TRBD1. There are 14 residues in the CDR3. Germline CDR1 is MNHEY and CDR2 is SVGAGI. Trimming at V came to 7 bases and at J to 10 bases, leaving 9 bases not matched to a gene. This CDR3 reads CASMQGAIGSPLHF. In nucleotides, the CDR3 is TGTGCCAGCATGCAGGGGGCCATTGGGTCACCCCTCCACTTT.

The chain has TRBV18 and TRBJ2-5; 10 nucleotides line up with TRBD2. This CDR3 is built from 16 residues. V dropped 3 bases and J dropped 2; count of bases not matched to a gene: 6. Germline V gene lookup returns CDR1 KGHSH and CDR2 LQKENI. CDR3 nucleotide sequence: TGTGCCAGCTCACCCCGGGGTAGCGGGGGGCAAGAGACCCAGTACTTC. Translated, it gives CASSPRGSGGQETQYF.

This clone showed up just once. Possible read error: a much larger clone is one base away. This sample includes further DNA sequences coding for the same CDR3. The rearrangement uses TRBV6-5 and TRBJ1-5, with 9 bases matching TRBD1. From germline, CDR1 is MNHEY and CDR2 SVGAGI. The CDR3 runs to 15 residues. J was trimmed by 2 bases and V by 6 bases; bases with no gene match: 5. The CDR3 loop is CASSLQGAGNQPQHF. The CDR3 DNA follows: TGTGCCAGCAGCCTACAGGGGGCGGGCAATCAGCCCCAGCATTTT.

The CDR3 nucleotides read TGTGCCAGCAGTTCGACGGTGGGGCGTCTTGCGGGTCCTGGCTACACCTTC. Protein product: CASSSTVGRLAGPGYTF. This sequence joins TRBV7-2 and TRBJ1-2; TRBD1 is a possible D gene (5 bases). V lost 6 bases and J 7 bases, leaving 27 bases between the germline ends. The CDR3 is 17 residues long. Germline assignment: CDR1 SGHTA and CDR2 FQGNSA.

The V and J genes are TRBV6-5 and TRBJ1-6; the D is unclear. V lost 10 bases and J lost 0, with 10 bases in between. CDR3 length equals 14 residues. Per germline, CDR1 MNHEY and CDR2 SVGAGI. CDR3 loop: CATKRGSYNSPLHF. The CDR3, as DNA: TGTGCCACGAAACGGGGCTCCTATAATTCACCCCTCCACTTT.

A remark on this clone: This CDR3 is also generated by other DNA sequences in the sample. The chain recombines TRBV20-1 with TRBJ1-1; D not resolved. Looked up from germline, CDR1 is DFQATT and CDR2 is SNEGSKA (reference sequence). Between the trimmed V and J ends, which lost 7 bases and 1 base, there was a span of 7 bases. CDR3 length: 11 amino acids. The CDR3 loop is CSVSGNTEAFF. The CDR3 DNA follows: TGCAGTGTAAGCGGGAACACTGAAGCTTTCTTT.

This clone came up a few times. J is TRBJ2-2 and V is TRBV19; D remains unclear. Germline CDR1 LNHDA, CDR2 SQIVND (reference sequence). Trimming stripped 2 bases from V and 1 base from J, with 11 bases between. The CDR3 runs to 16 residues. CDR3 amino acids: CASSILRGENTGELFF. Here the CDR3 DNA reads TGTGCCAGTAGTATACTACGTGGGGAGAACACCGGGGAGCTGTTTTTT.

This rearrangement joins TRBV29-1 to TRBJ2-1; TRBD1 aligns across 7 bases. Germline-derived CDR1 and CDR2 are SQVTM and ANQGSEA. With 4 bases clipped from V and 4 bases from J, the junction kept 4 bases outside the gene matches. The CDR3 is made up of 13 amino acids. CDR3 coding DNA: TGCAGCGTTGGGACAGGCCCTTACAATGAGCAGTTCTTC. It translates to CSVGTGPYNEQFF.

The V call is TRBV27, the J call TRBJ2-2, with 7 bases lining up with TRBD1. The CDR3 sequence is 13 residues long. The V and J ends lost 5 bases and 4 bases, in that order; junction bases with no gene match: 1. Germline V gene sequence: CDR1 MNHEY, CDR2 SMNVEV (reference sequence). In nucleotides, the CDR3 is TGTGCCAGCAGTGGACAGGTCACCGGGGAGCTGTTTTTT. Protein: CASSGQVTGELFF.

The CDR3 loop reads CASTSFNTGELFF. The CDR3 DNA reads as TGTGCCAGCACGAGCTTTAACACCGGGGAGCTGTTTTTT. V is TRBV7-2 and J is TRBJ2-2; D gene unclear. V shed 7 bases and J shed 2 bases, with 8 bases lying between them. The CDR3 contains 13 residues. Germline lookup yields CDR1 SGHTA and CDR2 FQGNSA.

This clone was picked up one time. The chain combines TRBV18 with TRBJ1-2; 11 bases fit TRBD1. The CDR3 consists of 16 residues. The J segment lost 8 bases and the V segment lost 1 base, leaving 9 bases of the junction unmatched. The germline V gene has CDR1 KGHSH and CDR2 LQKENI. The DNA for the CDR3 is TGTGCCAGCTCACCACAAAAATTGGACAGGGGGCAAGGCTACACCTTC. Translation gives CASSPQKLDRGQGYTF. The full variable domain, completed using reference TRBV18 and TRBJ1-2, is NAGVMQNPRHLVRRRGQEARLRCSPMKGHSHVYWYRQLPEEGLKFMVYLQKENIIDESGMPKERFSAEFPKEGPSILRIQQVVRGDSAAYFCASSPQKLDRGQGYTFGSGTRLTVV.

To note about this clone: Germline is not matched at one junction end, which may reflect a read error. The chain is built from TRBV27 and TRBJ2-3; a possible D gene is TRBD1 (6 bases). The CDR3 spans 11 residues. From germline, CDR1 is MNHEY and CDR2 SMNVEV (reference sequence). The CDR3 loop reads CASTPNRELSF. The CDR3 DNA reads as TGTGCCAGCACCCCCAACAGGGAGCTGAGTTTT.

The rearrangement uses TRBV5-4 and TRBJ2-1, with 8 bases identical to TRBD1. V dropped 0 bases and J dropped 9; count of bases not matched to a gene: 8. CDR1 and CDR2 from the germline V gene are SGHNT and YYREEE (reference sequence). The CDR3 is 15 amino acids. The chain's CDR3 is CASSLAGQGAGEQFF. CDR3 nucleotides: TGTGCCAGCAGCTTGGCTGGACAGGGAGCCGGTGAGCAGTTCTTC.

This clone was seen a single time. This chain joins TRBV6-5 and TRBJ2-7; tentative D call: TRBD1 (6 bases). This CDR3 is 14 amino acids long. Germline loops: CDR1 MNHEY, CDR2 SVGAGI. V was shortened by 6 bases and J by 4 bases, with 16 bases between the two germline ends. The CDR3 nucleotides are TGTGCCAGCAGCCCGAGAAGACAGGCTTACGAGCAGTACTTC. Translated, it gives CASSPRRQAYEQYF.

The chain uses TRBV19 and TRBJ1-2; D gene unclear. CDR1 and CDR2 from the germline V gene are LNHDA and SQIVND (reference sequence). The ends were cut back, 7 bases at V and 8 bases at J, with 17 bases in the middle. This CDR3 contains 13 residues. CDR3 coding DNA: TGTGCCAGTAAGGACGACACTCGAACGGGCTACACCTTC. This sequence encodes CASKDDTRTGYTF.

V and J are TRBV18 and TRBJ2-7, with 12 bases fitting TRBD2. The CDR3 totals 15 residues. Germline CDR1 is KGHSH and CDR2 is LQKENI. Trimming took 3 bases from V and 4 from J; bases not matched to a gene: 4. The CDR3 reads CASSPTSGSKYEQYF. The CDR3 nucleotides read TGTGCCAGCTCACCGACTAGCGGGAGTAAGTACGAGCAGTACTTC.

The gene calls are TRBV6-6 and TRBJ1-5, with D perhaps TRBD1 (6 bases). V lost 2 bases and J 4 bases, leaving 12 bases between the germline ends. The CDR3 is made up of 15 amino acids. Germline V gene sequence: CDR1 MNHNY, CDR2 SVGAGI (reference sequence). The CDR3 reads CASSYPRGQNQPQHF. CDR3 in DNA: TGTGCCAGCAGTTACCCCAGGGGCCAAAATCAGCCCCAGCATTTT.